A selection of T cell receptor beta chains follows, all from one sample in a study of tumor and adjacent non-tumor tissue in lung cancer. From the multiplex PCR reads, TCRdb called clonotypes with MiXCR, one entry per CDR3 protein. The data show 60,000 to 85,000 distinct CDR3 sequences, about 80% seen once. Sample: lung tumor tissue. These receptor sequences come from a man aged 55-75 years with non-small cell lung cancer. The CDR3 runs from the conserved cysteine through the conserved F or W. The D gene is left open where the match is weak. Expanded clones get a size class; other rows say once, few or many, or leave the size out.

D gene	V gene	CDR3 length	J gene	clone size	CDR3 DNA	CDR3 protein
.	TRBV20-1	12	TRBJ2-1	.	TGCAGTGCTAGAGGGGACACCAGCAAGCAGTTCTTC	CSARGDTSKQFF
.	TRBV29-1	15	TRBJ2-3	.	TGCAGCGTCATGGAACTAACGGGAGTAGGAGATACGCAGTATTTT	CSVMELTGVGDTQYF
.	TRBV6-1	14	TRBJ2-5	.	TGTGCCAGCAGTGGATTCCTCAGGGACGGGACCCAGTACTTC	CASSGFLRDGTQYF
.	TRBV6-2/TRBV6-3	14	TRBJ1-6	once	TGTACCAGTTCTCCCGTTGGAGCTGGGTCACCCCTCCACTTT	CTSSPVGAGSPLHF
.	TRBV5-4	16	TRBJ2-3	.	TGTGCCAGCAGCGCTATCGAACGGGAGCCGGGAGATACGCGGTATTTT	CASSAIEREPGDTRYF
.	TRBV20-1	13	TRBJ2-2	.	TGCAGTGCTAGGGAACTAGAATCTGGGGAGCTGTTTTTT	CSARELESGELFF
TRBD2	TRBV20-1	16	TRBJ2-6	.	TGCAGTGTTAGTCTGGGACTAGCATCCGGGGCCAACGTCCTGACTTTC	CSVSLGLASGANVLTF
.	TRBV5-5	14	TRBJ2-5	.	TGTGCCAGCAGTCATCCGAGACGGAAAGAGACCCAGTACTTT	CASSHPRRKETQYF
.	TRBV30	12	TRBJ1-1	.	TGTGCCTGGAGGGGCCTAGTCGGTGGAACTTTCTTT	CAWRGLVGGTFF
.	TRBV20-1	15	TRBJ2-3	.	TGTAGTGTTAGAACTTTCGGCCGGACCACAGATACGCAGTATTTT	CSVRTFGRTTDTQYF
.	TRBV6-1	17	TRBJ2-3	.	TGTGCCAGCAGTGAGAATCGGAGGGGGCTTGATGGTCAGCCCCAGTATTTT	CASSENRRGLDGQPQYF
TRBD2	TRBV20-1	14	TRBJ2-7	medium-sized	TGCAGTGCTAAAAAACTAGCGGGAGAAAACGAGCAGTACTTC	CSAKKLAGENEQYF
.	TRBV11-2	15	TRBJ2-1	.	TGTGCCAGCGGCTTAGGAAACGCACGGGGCGATGAGCAGTTCTTC	CASGLGNARGDEQFF
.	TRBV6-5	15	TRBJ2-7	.	TGTGCCAGCAGCTGCGGGGCTGGACAGGATTACGAGCAGTACTTC	CASSCGAGQDYEQYF
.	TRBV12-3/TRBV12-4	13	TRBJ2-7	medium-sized	TGTGCCAGCAGTGACGAATATGACTACGAGCAGTACTTC	CASSDEYDYEQYF
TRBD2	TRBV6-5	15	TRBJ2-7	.	TGTGGCAGCAGTTACTTGGGGCGGGAGACGGCCGAGCAGTATTTC	CGSSYLGRETAEQYF
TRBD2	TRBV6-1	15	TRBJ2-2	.	TGTGCCAGCAGTGATAGCGGGAGGGTTGGTGCGGAGCTGTTTTTT	CASSDSGRVGAELFF
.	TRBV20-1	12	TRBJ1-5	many	TGCAGTGCTAGCAGTGGGGACCAGCCCCAGCATTTT	CSASSGDQPQHF
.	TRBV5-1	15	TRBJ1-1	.	TGCGCCAGCAGATTGGCCGCAAGAGAATGGACTGAAGCTTTCTTT	CASRLAAREWTEAFF
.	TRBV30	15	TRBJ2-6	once	TGTGACTGGAGTGTACTTTTCTCTGGGGCCAACATCCTGACTTTC	CDWSVLFSGANILTF
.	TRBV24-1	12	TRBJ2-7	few	TGTGCCACCAGCGGTTCTGGGTACGAGCAGTACTTC	CATSGSGYEQYF
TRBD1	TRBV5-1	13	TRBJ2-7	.	TGCGCCAGCAACTCGGACAGGGTTTCCGAGCACTACTTC	CASNSDRVSEHYF
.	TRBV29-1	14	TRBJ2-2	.	TGCAGCTGTCGTCGGGGGAGTTTGGCCGGGGAGCAGTTTTTT	CSCRRGSLAGEQFF
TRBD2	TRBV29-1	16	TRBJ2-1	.	TGCAGCGTTGAGACAATGCTAGCGGGCGATTACAATGAGCAGTCCTTC	CSVETMLAGDYNEQSF
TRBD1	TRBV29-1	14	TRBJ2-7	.	TGTAGCGTCAGAGCCGGGACAGGGCGCAACGAGCACTACTTC	CSVRAGTGRNEHYF
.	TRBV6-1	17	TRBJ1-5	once	TGTACCAGCACCCCCCTCCACAGGAGGTATAGCAATCAGCCCCAGCATTTT	CTSTPLHRRYSNQPQHF
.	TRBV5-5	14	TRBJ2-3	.	TGTGCCAGCAACTTGGGCGGCGTTGGGGATATTCAGTATTTT	CASNLGGVGDIQYF
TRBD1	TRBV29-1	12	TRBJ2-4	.	TGTAGCGTTGGGGACAGGGTATACATTCAGTACTTC	CSVGDRVYIQYF
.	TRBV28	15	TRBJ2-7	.	TGTGCCAGCAGTTTATTGGCAGTACGCGATGGACAGCAGTACTTC	CASSLLAVRDGQQYF
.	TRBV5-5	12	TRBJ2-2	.	TGTGCCAGCAGCTTAGAGTCCGGGGAGCTGCTTTTT	CASSLESGELLF
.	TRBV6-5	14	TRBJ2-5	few	TGTACCAGCAGCCCGTCCCTGGGCAAAGAGACCCAGTACTTC	CTSSPSLGKETQYF
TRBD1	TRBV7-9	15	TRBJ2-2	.	TGTGCCGGACGGCCCGGGACAGCGAACACCGTGGAGCTGTCTTTT	CAGRPGTANTVELSF
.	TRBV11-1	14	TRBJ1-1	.	TGTGTCGGTAGCTCGGACATGTACGACACTGAAGCTTTCTTT	CVGSSDMYDTEAFF
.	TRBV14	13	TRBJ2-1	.	TGTGCCAGCAGTCAAGCCCTGGGACCTCCCCGGTTCTTC	CASSQALGPPRFF
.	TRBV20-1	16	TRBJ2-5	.	TGCAGCGCTACCTCGGAGGTTATCGTAAGGGGAGAGACTCAGTACTTC	CSATSEVIVRGETQYF
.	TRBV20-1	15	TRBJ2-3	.	TGCAGTGCTAGAGATATGACTGGCGGGACGGATACCCAGTATTTT	CSARDMTGGTDTQYF
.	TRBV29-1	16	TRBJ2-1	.	TGCAGCGCTGAGTCCATGCTAGCAGGCGATTACAATGAGCAGTGCTTC	CSAESMLAGDYNEQCF
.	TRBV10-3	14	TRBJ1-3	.	TGTGTCACAACCGAGGAGAGCTCTGGGAACACCATATATTTT	CVTTEESSGNTIYF
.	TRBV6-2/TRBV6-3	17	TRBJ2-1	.	TGTACCAGCAGACTACTCCTTAGCTGGAGGGCCTTCAATGAGCAGTTCTTC	CTSRLLLSWRAFNEQFF